These 20 T cell receptor beta chains came from one sample sequenced in a study of control samples from healthy donors and cancer patients (dated by TCRdb to 2020 to 2021). The library relied on the immunoSEQ multiplex PCR assay. TCRdb re-hosts the immuneACCESS table, in-frame sequences only. Its copies lack some clones; in the studies checked, an unresolved V gene accounts for under half of them, and the cause for the rest is not known. Counted in this sample were 95,000 to 150,000 clones; around 92% of them appeared once. Less than 0.65% of the sample goes to the ten largest clones. The sequenced material came from PBMCs. These receptors originate from a man at least 80 years old with head and neck cancer.

The chain is built from TRBV23-1 and TRBJ2-4; tentatively, D is TRBD2 (5 bases). TRBV23-1 is sorted into the ORF group, with uncertain function. CDR3 length: 15 amino acids. Between the trimmed V and J ends, which lost 1 base and 2 bases, there was a span of 9 bases. The CDR3, as DNA: TGCGCCAGCAGTCAATTGGACGGGACCAAAAACATTCAGTACTTC. Translated, it gives CASSQLDGTKNIQYF.

This chain uses TRBV11-2 with TRBJ2-7; 14 bases line up with TRBD2. This CDR3 is 16 amino acids long. The junction had 9 bases not matched to a gene; V was cut back by 5 bases and J by 6 bases. Germline assignment: CDR1 SGHAT and CDR2 FQNNGV. The CDR3 region is CASSPQRGTSGSEQYF. The DNA of the CDR3 is TGTGCCAGCAGCCCCCAAAGGGGGACTAGCGGGAGCGAGCAGTACTTC.

V usage is TRBV12-5 and J usage is TRBJ2-7; D unclear. This CDR3 comprises 12 residues. V was clipped by 0 bases and J by 2 bases, with 2 bases between them. CDR1 and CDR2 (germline): LGHNT, FRNRAP. The CDR3 sequence is CASGLVPYEQYF. The CDR3 DNA follows: TGTGCTAGTGGTTTGGTACCCTACGAGCAGTACTTC.

The chain recombines TRBV27 with TRBJ1-5; D gene ambiguous. V was clipped by 2 bases and J by 5 bases, with 10 bases between them. The CDR3 runs 14 residues. The germline CDR1 and CDR2 sequences are MNHEY and SMNVEV (reference sequence). The CDR3 nucleotides read TGTGCCAGCAGTTTAGACGGGCTTCATCAGCCCCAGCATTTT. This translates into CASSLDGLHQPQHF.

The chain has TRBV29-1 and TRBJ1-3; D ambiguous. The CDR3 spans 11 residues. CDR1 is SQVTM, CDR2 ANQGSEA, per germline. The V gene lost 2 bases and the J gene lost 1 base, with 0 bases spanning the gap. In nucleotides, the CDR3 is TGCAGCGTTGAATCTGGAAACACCATATATTTT. It encodes CSVESGNTIYF.

This chain links TRBV5-1 with TRBJ2-1, with 9 bases fitting TRBD1. The CDR3 length is 16 residues. With 3 bases clipped from V and 5 bases from J, the junction kept 9 bases outside the gene matches. Germline assignment: CDR1 SGHRS and CDR2 YFSETQ. In nucleotides, the CDR3 is TGCGCCAGCAGCTCGTTACCGGGACAGGGAAACAATGAGCAGTTCTTC. Translated: CASSSLPGQGNNEQFF.

V is TRBV6-5 and J is TRBJ2-7, with 8 bases identical to TRBD1. The CDR3 runs 15 residues. Trimming cost V 6 bases and J 0 bases; bases outside gene matches: 7. CDR1 is MNHEY and CDR2 is SVGAGI in the germline V gene. In nucleotides, the CDR3 is TGTGCCAGCAGAACAACAGGGGGTCCCTCCTACGAGCAGTACTTC. Encoded protein: CASRTTGGPSYEQYF.

This chain links TRBV5-1 with TRBJ1-1, with 7 bases that match TRBD1. The CDR3 consists of 14 residues. Germline V gives CDR1 SGHRS, CDR2 YFSETQ. V gave up 4 bases and J gave up 2 bases; unmatched junction bases: 5. Here the CDR3 DNA reads TGCGCCAGCAGCAAGGGACAGTATAACACTGAAGCTTTCTTT. Its translation: CASSKGQYNTEAFF. The full variable domain, rest sourced from reference TRBV5-1 and TRBJ1-1, is KAGVTQTPRYLIKTRGQQVTLSCSPISGHRSVSWYQQTPGQGLQFLFEYFSETQRNKGNFPGRFSGRQFSNSRSEMNVSTLELGDSALYLCASSKGQYNTEAFFGQGTRLTVV.

V gene TRBV13 combines with J gene TRBJ1-1; D is possibly TRBD1 (5 bases). From germline, CDR1 is PRHDT and CDR2 FYEKMQ (reference sequence). The CDR3 runs to 14 residues. V gave up 7 bases and J gave up 1 base, with 13 bases separating them. DNA for the CDR3: TGTGCCAGCACCACCCGACAGACGAACACTGAAGCTTTCTTT. This encodes CASTTRQTNTEAFF. Drawing the rest from reference TRBV13 and TRBJ1-1, the complete variable domain is AAGVIQSPRHLIKEKRETATLKCYPIPRHDTVYWYQQGPGQDPQFLISFYEKMQSDKGSIPDRFSAQQFSDYHSELNMSSLELGDSALYFCASTTRQTNTEAFFGQGTRLTVV.

This clone has just one count. The J gene is TRBJ2-4, the V gene TRBV6-5, with D hard to call. Per the germline V gene, CDR1 is MNHEY and CDR2 is SVGAGI. The CDR3 is 15 amino acids. The ends were cut back, 7 bases at V and 0 bases at J, with 13 bases in the middle. Here the CDR3 DNA reads TGTGCCAGCAATACCCCAATCCTAGCCAAAAACATTCAGTACTTC. Encoded protein: CASNTPILAKNIQYF.

The chain has TRBV28 and TRBJ2-1, with 8 bases aligning to TRBD2. The CDR3 extends over 15 amino acids. J was trimmed by 5 bases and V by 6 bases; bases with no gene match: 9. CDR1 and CDR2 from the germline V gene are MDHEN and SYDVKM. The CDR3 spells CASRFERGLNNEQFF. The CDR3 DNA reads TGTGCCAGCAGATTTGAGCGGGGGCTAAACAATGAGCAGTTCTTC.

V gene TRBV6-6 combines with J gene TRBJ2-3, with TRBD1 matching 8 bases. Germline CDR1 is MNHNY and CDR2 is SVGAGI (reference sequence). This CDR3 is 16 amino acids long. The trim removed 2 bases at V and 5 bases at J, leaving 9 bases unmatched. CDR3 residues: CASSYPTGTGGDTQYF. In DNA, the CDR3 is TGTGCCAGCAGTTACCCTACTGGCACAGGGGGAGATACGCAGTATTTT.

This chain uses TRBV9 with TRBJ2-1, with 12 bases aligning to TRBD2. CDR1 SGDLS and CDR2 YYNGEE come from the germline V gene. The V and J ends lost 2 bases and 6 bases, in that order; junction bases with no gene match: 3. The CDR3 totals 15 residues. The CDR3 DNA is TGTGCCAGCAGCGTTCTAGCGGGAGGGACCAATGAGCAGTTCTTC. As protein: CASSVLAGGTNEQFF.

The DNA of the CDR3 is TGTGCCAGCAGTGGACGTGACAGGGGCTATAATTCACCCCTCCACTTT. Its protein product is CASSGRDRGYNSPLHF. The chain links TRBV2 to TRBJ1-6, with 8 bases lining up with TRBD1. V dropped 4 bases and J dropped 3; count of bases not matched to a gene: 5. The germline V gene encodes CDR1 SNHLY and CDR2 FYNNEI. This CDR3 region has 16 residues.

The chain recombines TRBV6-5 with TRBJ2-3, with 13 bases aligning to TRBD2. The germline gives CDR1 MNHEY, CDR2 SVGAGI. V was pared by 9 bases and J by 4 bases, with 7 bases of the junction left unmatched. This CDR3 spans 15 amino acids. The CDR3 is CASRMGLAGPDTQYF. In DNA form, the CDR3 reads TGTGCCAGTAGGATGGGACTAGCGGGGCCAGATACGCAGTATTTT.

V gene TRBV29-1 combines with J gene TRBJ2-1; D gene ambiguous. In germline, CDR1 is SQVTM, CDR2 ANQGSEA. The CDR3 length is 12 residues. V gave up 2 bases and J gave up 7 bases, with 9 bases separating them. This CDR3 reads CSVESSVNEQFF. The CDR3 coding sequence is TGCAGCGTTGAATCCTCCGTTAATGAGCAGTTCTTC.

V gene TRBV6-5 combines with J gene TRBJ1-5; D gene uncertain. V was clipped by 4 bases and J by 3 bases, with 10 bases between them. Germline CDR1 MNHEY, CDR2 SVGAGI. The CDR3 totals 14 residues. This CDR3 is CASSSIFDNQPQHF. CDR3 coding DNA: TGTGCCAGCAGTTCCATTTTTGACAATCAGCCCCAGCATTTT.

This chain links TRBV6-1 with TRBJ2-7, with 11 bases fitting TRBD2. The germline V gene has CDR1 MNHNS and CDR2 SASEGT. V shed 4 bases and J 0 bases; nucleotides not matched to a gene: 8. CDR3 length: 17 residues. The CDR3, as DNA: TGTGCCAGCAGTGGTAGCTTAGCGGGAGGGAGCTCCTACGAGCAGTACTTC. It yields the protein CASSGSLAGGSSYEQYF.

V and J are TRBV2 and TRBJ2-1, with D perhaps TRBD1 (6 bases). Germline loops: CDR1 SNHLY, CDR2 FYNNEI. This CDR3 is built from 15 residues. Trimming took off 8 bases at V and 4 bases at J, with 18 bases between the two ends. CDR3 protein: CASQQGQQGYNEQFF. Written as DNA, the CDR3 is TGTGCCAGCCAACAGGGCCAGCAGGGATACAATGAGCAGTTCTTC. Complete variable domain (other parts from reference TRBV2 and TRBJ2-1): EPEVTQTPSHQVTQMGQEVILRCVPISNHLYFYWYRQILGQKVEFLVSFYNNEISEKSEIFDDQFSVERPDGSNFTLKIRSTKLEDSAMYFCASQQGQQGYNEQFFGPGTRLTVL.

The chain recombines TRBV7-2 with TRBJ2-1; D uncertain. V lost 5 bases to trimming and J lost 9 bases, with 8 bases between them. The germline gives CDR1 SGHTA, CDR2 FQGNSA. This CDR3 comprises 11 residues. DNA of the CDR3: TGTGCCAGCAGCGAGAAGGGTGAGCAGTTCTTC. It codes for CASSEKGEQFF. The full variable domain, with the rest looked up from reference TRBV7-2 and TRBJ2-1, is GAGVSQSPSNKVTEKGKDVELRCDPISGHTALYWYRQSLGQGLEFLIYFQGNSAPDKSGLPSDRFSAERTGGSVSTLTIQRTQQEDSAVYLCASSEKGEQFFGPGTRLTVL.